This T cell receptor beta chain was recorded in a study of T cell clones after liver transplantation. Study summary: Post-transplant blood was tracked for graft-donor-reactive T cell clones identified in a pre-transplant mixed lymphocyte reaction. Patients counted as tolerant after at least one year off all immunosuppression, enzymes not exceeding twice normal. Findings and limits, study-wide: Migration into the graft, not deletion, may explain lost graft donor-reactive T cells. Post-transplant, graft-donor-reactive CD4 TCRbeta sequences in blood dropped significantly in 5 of 8 subjects.

For this clone: As yet, its antigen is unknown.

With 1 base clipped from V and 5 bases from J, the junction kept 9 bases outside the gene matches. Germline V gene data show CDR1 as SGHNT and CDR2 as YYREEE (reference sequence). The CDR3 has 15 residues. Sequencing was performed with immunoSEQ multiplex PCR; in TCRdb, only in-frame clones are kept and a portion is missing. The repertoire holds 75,000 to 85,000 clones, with roughly 85% as singletons. This sample comprised CD4+ T cells from blood, obtained at the 22-month timepoint. The clonotype was recovered from a human patient who received a liver transplant. The T cells may partly be graft donor cells. V usage is TRBV5-4 and J usage is TRBJ2-7; 7 bases fit TRBD1. DNA of the CDR3: TGTGCCAGCAGCTTGACCAACAGGGGTACCCACGAGCAGTACTTC. It yields the protein CASSLTNRGTHEQYF.